These 7 T cell receptor beta chains share one sample of origin, sequenced in a study of read filtering for tumor transcriptome and immune sequencing. This library used roughly 400 ng RNA and molecular barcoded adaptors spanning alpha/delta and beta/gamma chains. TCRdb re-called the reads through MiXCR, storing one row per CDR3 protein. Of 130,000 or so distinct CDR3 sequences listed, about 13% are singletons. Sequencing used a population of CD138-negative cells sorted from bone marrow. These receptors all come from a donor aged 40 or over with multiple myeloma.

This clonotype appeared many times. The V call is TRBV4-3, the J call TRBJ1-1; D is unclear. CDR3 length: 16 amino acids. Germline V gene sequence: CDR1 LGHNA, CDR2 YSLEER. The V gene lost 3 bases and the J gene lost 2 bases, with 16 bases spanning the gap. The CDR3 protein is CASSQGSATINTEAFF. The CDR3 DNA sequence: TGCGCCAGCAGCCAGGGTTCCGCAACCATTAACACTGAAGCTTTCTTT.

The sample holds a few counts of this clonotype. The junction and the germline gene differ at one end; a read error may be behind it. V and J are TRBV18 and TRBJ2-1, with D unresolved. The CDR3 is made up of 13 amino acids. CDR1 and CDR2 (germline): KGHSH, LQKENI. Here the CDR3 DNA reads TGTGCCAGCTCACCGGGAACCTACAATGGGCAGTTCTTC. Protein sequence: CASSPGTYNGQFF.

This clonotype was observed many times. The CDR3 loop is CASSFSRAGELFF. In DNA, the CDR3 is TGTGCCAGTAGTTTTTCCAGGGCCGGGGAGCTGTTTTTT. The rearrangement joins TRBV19 to TRBJ2-2; weak D call: TRBD1 (5 bases). The CDR3 covers 13 residues. Germline V gives CDR1 LNHDA, CDR2 SQIVND (reference sequence). Trimming removed 5 bases at V and 6 bases at J, with 10 bases between.

This clonotype was counted ten times or more. This chain links TRBV4-3 with TRBJ1-2; no clear D. The CDR3 contains 17 residues. Germline V CDR1 and CDR2: LGHNA, YSLEER. V dropped 6 bases and J dropped 2 bases, with 22 bases sitting between them. Here the CDR3 reads CASRATSFLTPNYGYTF. In DNA, the CDR3 is TGCGCCAGCAGGGCGACATCCTTTTTGACGCCCAACTATGGCTACACCTTC.

The rearrangement joins TRBV11-3 to TRBJ2-1; possible D gene TRBD1, 5 bases. Trimming shortened V by 7 bases and J by 3 bases, and 13 bases separated the two germline ends. The CDR3 is made up of 14 amino acids. CDR1 SGHNT and CDR2 YENEEA come from the germline V gene. The CDR3 coding sequence is TGTGCCAGCACCTCTGGACACCTCTACAATGAGCAGTTCTTC. Amino acid sequence: CASTSGHLYNEQFF.

This clonotype occurred many times. The chain carries TRBV19 and TRBJ2-1; D is perhaps TRBD2 (5 bases). The CDR3 has 18 amino acids. CDR1 LNHDA and CDR2 SQIVND come from the germline V gene (reference sequence). The V end was cut by 5 bases, the J end by 2 bases, with 22 bases between. The CDR3 is CASSLWAENGRTYNEQFF. The CDR3 coding sequence is TGTGCCAGTAGTCTTTGGGCGGAGAATGGGAGAACCTACAATGAGCAGTTCTTC.

This clonotype has only a few counts. The chain combines TRBV5-4 with TRBJ2-2, with 7 bases identical to TRBD1. Germline lookup yields CDR1 SGHNT and CDR2 YYREEE (reference sequence). The trim removed 4 bases at V and 4 bases at J, leaving 7 bases unmatched. The CDR3 sequence is 15 residues long. CDR3 sequence reads: CASSQQGSGTGELFF. DNA of the CDR3: TGTGCCAGCAGCCAACAGGGGTCGGGCACCGGGGAGCTGTTTTTT.